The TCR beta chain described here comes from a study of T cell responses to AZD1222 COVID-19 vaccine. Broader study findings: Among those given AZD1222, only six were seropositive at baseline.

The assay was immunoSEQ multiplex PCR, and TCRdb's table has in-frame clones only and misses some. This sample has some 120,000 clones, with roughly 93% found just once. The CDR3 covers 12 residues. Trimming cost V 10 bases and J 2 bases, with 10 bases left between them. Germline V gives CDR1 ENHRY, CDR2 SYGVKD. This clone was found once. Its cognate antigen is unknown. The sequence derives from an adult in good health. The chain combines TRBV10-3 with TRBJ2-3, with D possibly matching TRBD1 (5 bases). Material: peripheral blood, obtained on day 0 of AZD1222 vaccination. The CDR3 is CATTGFTDTQYF. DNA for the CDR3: TGTGCCACCACAGGTTTCACAGATACGCAGTATTTT.